The entry that follows covers one TCR beta chain sequence. Using immunoSEQ multiplex PCR, the repertoire was profiled, and TCRdb retains in-frame clones only, with some absent. The top ten hold under 6.5% of the sample, which has approximately 230,000 clones, around 87% seen once. These data originate in a study of blood T cell repertoires in COVID-19. In germline, CDR1 is SGHNT, CDR2 YENEEA. V was shortened by 4 bases and J by 4 bases, with 13 bases between the two germline ends. This CDR3 contains 14 residues. Assignments of participants to cohorts depended upon their own reported clinical history. The material sequenced was PBMCs or T cells enriched from blood (not recorded which). The chain employs TRBV11-3 and TRBJ1-1; D remains unclear. The sequence was collected from a woman aged 25 to 45 with acute COVID-19. Written as DNA, the CDR3 is TGTGCCAGCAGCTCCTCGACTGGTGGCACTGAAGCTTTCTTT. It encodes CASSSSTGGTEAFF.